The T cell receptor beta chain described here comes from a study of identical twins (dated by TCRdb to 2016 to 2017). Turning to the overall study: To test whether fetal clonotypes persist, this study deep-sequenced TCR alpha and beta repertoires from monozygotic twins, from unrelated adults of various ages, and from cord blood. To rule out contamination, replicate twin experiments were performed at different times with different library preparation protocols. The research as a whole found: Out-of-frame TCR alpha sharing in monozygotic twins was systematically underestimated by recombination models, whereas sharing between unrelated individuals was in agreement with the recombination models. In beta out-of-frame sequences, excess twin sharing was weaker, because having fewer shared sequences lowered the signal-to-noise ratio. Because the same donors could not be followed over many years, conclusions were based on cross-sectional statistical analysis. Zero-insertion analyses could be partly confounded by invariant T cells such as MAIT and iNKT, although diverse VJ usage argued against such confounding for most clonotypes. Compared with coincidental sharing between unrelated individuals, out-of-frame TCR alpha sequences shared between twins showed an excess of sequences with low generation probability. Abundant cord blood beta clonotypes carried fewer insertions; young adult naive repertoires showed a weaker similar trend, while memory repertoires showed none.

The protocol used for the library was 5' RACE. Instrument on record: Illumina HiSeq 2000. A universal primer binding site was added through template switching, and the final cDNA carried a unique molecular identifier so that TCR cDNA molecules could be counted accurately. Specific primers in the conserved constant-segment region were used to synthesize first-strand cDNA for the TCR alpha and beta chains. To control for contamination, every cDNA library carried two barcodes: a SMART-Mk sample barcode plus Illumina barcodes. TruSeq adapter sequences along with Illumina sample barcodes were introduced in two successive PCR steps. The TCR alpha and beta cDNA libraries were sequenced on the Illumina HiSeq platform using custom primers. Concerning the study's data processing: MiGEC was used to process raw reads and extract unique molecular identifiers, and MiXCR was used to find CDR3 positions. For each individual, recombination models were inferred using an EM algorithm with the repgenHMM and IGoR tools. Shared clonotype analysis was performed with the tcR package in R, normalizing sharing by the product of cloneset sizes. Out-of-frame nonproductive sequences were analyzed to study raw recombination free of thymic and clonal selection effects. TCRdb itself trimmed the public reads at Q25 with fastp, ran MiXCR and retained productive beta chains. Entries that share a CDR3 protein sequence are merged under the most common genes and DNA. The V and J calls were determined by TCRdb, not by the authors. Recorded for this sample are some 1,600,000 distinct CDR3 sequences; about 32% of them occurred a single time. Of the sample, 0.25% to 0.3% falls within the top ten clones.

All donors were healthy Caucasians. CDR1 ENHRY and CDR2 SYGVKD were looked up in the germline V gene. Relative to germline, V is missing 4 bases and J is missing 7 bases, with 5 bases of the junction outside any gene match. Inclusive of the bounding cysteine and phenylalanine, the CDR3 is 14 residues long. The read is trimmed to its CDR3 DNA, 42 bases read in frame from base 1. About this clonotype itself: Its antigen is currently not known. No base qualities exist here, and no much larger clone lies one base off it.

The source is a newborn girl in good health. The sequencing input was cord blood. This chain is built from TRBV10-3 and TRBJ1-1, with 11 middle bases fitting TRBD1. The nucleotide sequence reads TGTGCCATCAGTGGGGACAGGGGGGTCGGTGAAGCTTTCTTT. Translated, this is CAISGDRGVGEAFF.